Each of the 14 T cell receptor beta chains below was sequenced from the same sample in a study of a mutant IDH1 vaccine in newly diagnosed glioma. Profiled with immunoSEQ multiplex PCR; TCRdb holds only in-frame clones, not every one. The sample lists around 50,000 clones; less than 75% were seen once. Noted time point: week 47, end of study. Every vaccine dose comprised 300 ug of mutant IDH1 20-mer peptide plus topical imiquimod. For these receptors, no antigen is known. The sample in question was peripheral blood mononuclear cells (PBMCs), obtained from a glioma patient whose treatment included an IDH1 peptide vaccine. These receptor sequences come from a man between 35 and 55 years old with glioma. Some clones in this sample may be carry-over from other donors' samples.

The chain combines TRBV5-1 with TRBJ2-3; 7 bases align to TRBD1. The CDR3 consists of 14 residues. V gave up 4 bases and J gave up 7 bases; unmatched junction bases: 9. In germline, CDR1 is SGHRS, CDR2 YFSETQ. CDR3 in amino acids: CASSPHRQGNTQYF. The CDR3 DNA sequence: TGCGCCAGCAGCCCTCACAGACAGGGAAATACGCAGTATTTT. Supplemented by reference TRBV5-1 and TRBJ2-3, the full variable domain reads KAGVTQTPRYLIKTRGQQVTLSCSPISGHRSVSWYQQTPGQGLQFLFEYFSETQRNKGNFPGRFSGRQFSNSRSEMNVSTLELGDSALYLCASSPHRQGNTQYFGPGTRLTVL.

The chain joins TRBV15 to TRBJ2-5; no clear D. From germline, CDR1 is LNHNV and CDR2 YYDKDF (reference sequence). The CDR3 consists of 11 residues. V shed 5 bases and J shed 5 bases, with 6 bases lying between them. The CDR3 protein is CATSLRETQYF. Written as DNA, the CDR3 is TGTGCCACCAGCTTACGGGAGACCCAGTACTTC.

The rearrangement uses TRBV2 and TRBJ2-2, with TRBD1 matching 8 bases. The J segment lost 4 bases and the V segment lost 3 bases, leaving 4 bases of the junction unmatched. The V gene's germline CDR1 is SNHLY and CDR2 FYNNEI. This CDR3 has 15 amino acids. Written as DNA, the CDR3 is TGTGCCAGCAGTGATTGGACAGGGACCACCGGGGAGCTGTTTTTT. Its protein product is CASSDWTGTTGELFF. The whole variable domain, remainder taken from reference TRBV2 and TRBJ2-2, is EPEVTQTPSHQVTQMGQEVILRCVPISNHLYFYWYRQILGQKVEFLVSFYNNEISEKSEIFDDQFSVERPDGSNFTLKIRSTKLEDSAMYFCASSDWTGTTGELFFGEGSRLTVL.

The rearrangement joins TRBV6-5 to TRBJ2-3; D is unclear. Germline CDR1 and CDR2: MNHEY and SVGAGI. This CDR3 has 14 residues. V lost 6 bases to trimming and J lost 2 bases, with 12 bases between them. CDR3 nucleotides: TGTGCCAGCAGGTGGACGAGGTTCACAGATACGCAGTATTTT. This sequence encodes CASRWTRFTDTQYF.

The gene calls are TRBV11-3 and TRBJ1-5; D is perhaps TRBD1 (6 bases). In germline, CDR1 is SGHNT, CDR2 YENEEA. Trimming left V 5 bases short and J 0 bases short, with 14 bases between. CDR3 length equals 16 residues. For the CDR3, the DNA is TGTGCCAGCAGCGAGGAGGGGGGGAATAGCAATCAGCCCCAGCATTTT. Translated: CASSEEGGNSNQPQHF.

The rearrangement links TRBV9 to TRBJ1-3; D gene uncertain. There are 15 residues in the CDR3. V was pared by 0 bases and J by 4 bases, with 11 bases between. Germline V CDR1 and CDR2: SGDLS, YYNGEE. CDR3 nucleotide sequence: TGTGCCAGCAGCGTAGACGGGAATGGCGGAAACACCATATATTTT. Translating gives CASSVDGNGGNTIYF.

The chain combines TRBV5-4 with TRBJ2-2, with a weak D call TRBD2 (5 bases). Deletions cut 0 bases from V and 6 bases from J, with 12 bases between. The CDR3 has 15 amino acids. The germline CDR1 and CDR2 sequences are SGHNT and YYREEE (reference sequence). DNA of the CDR3: TGTGCCAGCAGCTTGGCCGTGGGTAGCGCCGGGGAGCTGTTTTTT. Its translation: CASSLAVGSAGELFF.

J is TRBJ1-5 and V is TRBV7-9; unclear D gene. Trimming stripped 1 base from V and 6 bases from J, with 4 bases between. CDR1 is SEHNR, CDR2 FQNEAQ, per germline (reference sequence). There are 12 residues in the CDR3. CDR3 amino acids: CASSLGSQPQHF. The CDR3 DNA follows: TGTGCCAGCAGCTTAGGAAGTCAGCCCCAGCATTTT.

This clone turned up a few times. V is TRBV7-6 and J is TRBJ2-2; 7 nucleotides line up with TRBD2. The CDR3 consists of 17 residues. Germline V gene sequence: CDR1 SGHVS, CDR2 FNYEAQ. The ends lost 5 bases at V and 0 bases at J; junction bases unmatched: 9. The CDR3 coding sequence is TGTGCCAGCAGCCCGAGACTAGCCTTAGCGAACACCGGGGAGCTGTTTTTT. Its translation: CASSPRLALANTGELFF.

The chain's CDR3 is CASSLDYNEKLFF. In nucleotides, the CDR3 is TGTGCCAGCAGTTTGGACTACAATGAAAAACTGTTTTTT. The rearrangement links TRBV6-5 to TRBJ1-4; the D is unclear. The CDR3 has 13 residues. V dropped 4 bases and J dropped 5 bases, with 8 bases sitting between them. Per germline, CDR1 MNHEY and CDR2 SVGAGI.

V usage is TRBV10-3 and J usage is TRBJ1-5; a weak D match, TRBD1 (5 bases). The CDR3 extends over 15 amino acids. The V end lost 2 bases, the J end lost 1 base, and 9 bases lay between the germline ends. The germline CDR1 and CDR2 sequences are ENHRY and SYGVKD. In DNA form, the CDR3 reads TGTGCCATCAGTGAGGGGGCGTTAAGCAATCAGCCCCAGCATTTT. It translates to CAISEGALSNQPQHF.

The chain employs TRBV7-8 and TRBJ2-7; D not resolved. V was shortened by 1 base and J by 2 bases, with 6 bases between the two germline ends. Germline CDR1 and CDR2: SGHVS and FQNEAQ. This CDR3 contains 13 residues. CDR3 coding DNA: TGTGCCAGCAGCTTAGATCCTCCCTACGAGCAGTACTTC. It codes for CASSLDPPYEQYF.

This chain links TRBV27 with TRBJ1-1; D is perhaps TRBD1 (5 bases). Germline lookup yields CDR1 MNHEY and CDR2 SMNVEV (reference sequence). The CDR3 covers 16 residues. The V and J ends lost 6 bases and 10 bases respectively, with 27 bases between them. The CDR3: CASSPLAKTSGFRAFF. The DNA for the CDR3 is TGTGCCAGCAGCCCGCTGGCTAAGACGTCAGGGTTTCGAGCTTTCTTT.

This clone was detected once. This rearrangement joins TRBV5-3 to TRBJ1-2; TRBD1 might be the D (6 bases). TRBV5-3 is designated an ORF whose function remains uncertain. Trimming stripped 2 bases from V and 11 bases from J, with 13 bases between. This CDR3 is built from 12 residues. CDR3 region: CARSFMGRGYTF. The CDR3 DNA reads TGTGCCAGAAGCTTTATGGGCAGGGGATACACCTTC.